This passage covers 14 T cell receptor beta chains from one sample sequenced in a study of shared clonotypes between healthy human individuals. Data came from immunoSEQ multiplex PCR; TCRdb stores just in-frame clones and leaves some out. The data hold 1.5 million to 2.5 million clones, with about 95% observed a single time. Terminally differentiated effector memory CD45RA+ cells were left out of the naive CD8 fraction, which was CD45RO-negative and positively selected for CCR7. Sequencing was done on a sample of naive CD8+ T cells sorted from blood. The receptors were sampled from a man between 18 and 29 years old in good health.

The rearrangement links TRBV30 to TRBJ2-7; D gene unclear. Germline assignment: CDR1 GTSNPN and CDR2 SVGIG (reference sequence). This CDR3 is 14 amino acids long. V lost 2 bases, J lost 2 bases, and 13 bases lay in between. CDR3 residues: CAWSPPVLPYEQYF. DNA of the CDR3: TGTGCCTGGAGTCCCCCGGTCCTCCCCTACGAGCAGTACTTC. Together with reference TRBV30 and TRBJ2-7, the CDR3 gives the full variable domain: SQTIHQWPATLVQPVGSPLSLECTVEGTSNPNLYWYRQAAGRGLQLLFYSVGIGQISSEVPQNLSASRPQDRQFILSSKKLLLSDSGFYLCAWSPPVLPYEQYFGPGTRLTVT.

This chain links TRBV20-1 with TRBJ1-1, with a weak D call TRBD1 (6 bases). The V gene lost 7 bases and the J gene lost 5 bases, with 11 bases spanning the gap. Germline loops: CDR1 DFQATT, CDR2 SNEGSKA (reference sequence). The CDR3 consists of 11 residues. Here the CDR3 DNA reads TGCAGTGGTCAGAGGGGGACTGAAGCTTTCTTT. It codes for CSGQRGTEAFF.

The V call is TRBV28, the J call TRBJ1-2; D is uncertain. The V end lost 3 bases, the J end lost 0 bases, and 11 bases lay between the germline ends. Germline CDR1 is MDHEN and CDR2 is SYDVKM. This CDR3 spans 15 amino acids. The CDR3 nucleotides are TGTGCCAGCAGTTTGAGGGCAGATGCTAACTATGGCTACACCTTC. It specifies CASSLRADANYGYTF.

The chain links TRBV4-3 to TRBJ2-7, with 11 bases identical to TRBD1. Germline CDR1 reads LGHNA; CDR2 reads YSLEER. Unmatched junction bases numbered 5, after V lost 4 bases and J lost 6 bases. The CDR3 length is 14 residues. CDR3 nucleotides: TGCGCCAGCAGCCCCGGACAGGGGGCGTTCGAGCAGTACTTC. Translating gives CASSPGQGAFEQYF.

The chain employs TRBV7-9 and TRBJ1-2; no clear D. The CDR3 consists of 12 residues. CDR1 SEHNR and CDR2 FQNEAQ come from the germline V gene (reference sequence). V lost 1 base, J lost 6 bases, and 6 bases lay in between. For the CDR3, the DNA is TGTGCCAGCAGCTTAGAGGCGAATGGCTACACCTTC. Amino acids: CASSLEANGYTF.

The V gene is TRBV27, the J gene TRBJ2-2; 7 nucleotides agree with TRBD2. Per the germline V gene, CDR1 is MNHEY and CDR2 is SMNVEV (reference sequence). The CDR3 covers 13 residues. J lost 7 bases, V lost 4 bases, and 3 bases had no gene match. The CDR3, as DNA: TGTGCCAGCAGTTGGGGGGGTAGCGGGGAGCTGTTTTTT. Encoded protein: CASSWGGSGELFF.

This chain links TRBV7-9 with TRBJ2-1, with D perhaps matching TRBD1 or TRBD2 (6 bases each). V was trimmed by 5 bases and J by 4 bases, leaving 15 bases between them. Germline CDR1 and CDR2: SEHNR and FQNEAQ (reference sequence). This CDR3 region has 15 residues. This chain's CDR3 is CASSLPRGVYNEQFF. The CDR3 DNA reads TGTGCCAGCAGCCTCCCGAGGGGGGTATACAATGAGCAGTTCTTC.

The CDR3 DNA reads as TGTGCCAGCAGCTTGGAGGGGGCCGGGATAGCAGATACGCAGTATTTT. Its translation: CASSLEGAGIADTQYF. This chain connects TRBV13 to TRBJ2-3; maybe TRBD1 (7 bases). The CDR3 runs to 16 residues. V shed 3 bases and J shed 4 bases, with 17 bases lying between them. Germline V gene lookup returns CDR1 PRHDT and CDR2 FYEKMQ (reference sequence).

V gene TRBV27 combines with J gene TRBJ2-7; a weak D match, TRBD2 (6 bases). V was trimmed by 0 bases and J by 7 bases, leaving 10 bases between them. CDR3 size: 13 residues. In germline, CDR1 is MNHEY, CDR2 SMNVEV (reference sequence). CDR3: CASSLSSAGEQYF. Written as DNA, the CDR3 is TGTGCCAGCAGTTTATCCAGCGCGGGGGAGCAGTACTTC.

The chain has TRBV10-3 and TRBJ1-4; no firm D call. Trimming shortened V by 8 bases and J by 6 bases, and 10 bases separated the two germline ends. CDR1 and CDR2 from the germline V gene are ENHRY and SYGVKD. The CDR3 extends over 12 amino acids. The CDR3, as DNA: TGTGCCATCCGGGCGGCGGATGAAAAACTGTTTTTT. Translating it yields CAIRAADEKLFF.

The chain employs TRBV21-1 and TRBJ2-1; the D call of TRBD1 is as the table states it, not checked on the DNA. TRBV21-1 counts as a pseudogene. The CDR3 sequence is 18 residues long. The DNA of the CDR3 is TGTGCCAGCAGCCTTTCCCACAGGGTCGGGCGGTTCTACAATGAGCAGTTCTTC. This translates into CASSLSHRVGRFYNEQFF.

The chain links TRBV5-1 to TRBJ2-2, with 8 positions matching TRBD1. The germline V gene has CDR1 SGHRS and CDR2 YFSETQ. Losses at the gene ends were 0 bases for V and 4 bases for J; bases not matched to a gene: 2. The CDR3 consists of 15 residues. CDR3 amino acids: CASSLVTGVTGELFF. The CDR3 nucleotides read TGCGCCAGCAGCTTGGTGACAGGGGTCACCGGGGAGCTGTTTTTT.

This clone appeared a single time. The chain joins TRBV7-9 to TRBJ2-4; weak D call: TRBD2 (6 bases). The V and J ends lost 4 bases and 7 bases respectively, with 17 bases between them. The CDR3 loop spans 15 amino acids. The V gene's germline CDR1 is SEHNR and CDR2 FQNEAQ (reference sequence). Here the CDR3 reads CASSYTTGEVNIQYF. CDR3 bases: TGTGCCAGCAGCTATACTACGGGAGAGGTCAACATTCAGTACTTC.

This chain connects TRBV27 to TRBJ1-5, with D possibly being TRBD1 (5 bases). The CDR3 is made up of 15 amino acids. V shed 7 bases and J shed 1 base, with 14 bases lying between them. The germline gives CDR1 MNHEY, CDR2 SMNVEV (reference sequence). The CDR3 is CASNPSRVSNQPQHF. In DNA, the CDR3 is TGTGCCAGCAACCCCAGCAGGGTAAGCAATCAGCCCCAGCATTTT.